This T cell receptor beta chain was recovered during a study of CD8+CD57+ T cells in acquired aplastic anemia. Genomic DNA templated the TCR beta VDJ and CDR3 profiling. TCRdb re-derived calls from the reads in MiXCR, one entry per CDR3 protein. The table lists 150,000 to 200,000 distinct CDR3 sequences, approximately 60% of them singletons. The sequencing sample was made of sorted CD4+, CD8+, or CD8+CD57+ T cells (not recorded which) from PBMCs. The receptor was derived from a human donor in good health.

DNA for the CDR3: TGCAGTGCTAGGGCCAGCGGGGGGGCCTATGAGCAGTTCTTC. Amino acid sequence: CSARASGGAYEQFF. The chain carries TRBV20-1 and TRBJ2-1; 10 bases fit TRBD2. From germline, CDR1 is DFQATT and CDR2 SNEGSKA (reference sequence). The CDR3 is made up of 14 amino acids. Trimming at V came to 3 bases and at J to 8 bases, leaving 7 bases not matched to a gene.